The source of this TCR beta chain is a study of radiation and T cells in renal cell carcinoma. Overall study findings and caveats: No pretreatment tumor biopsies were available for baseline clonotypes. From baseline, blood top tumor clonotypes peaked at 2 weeks post-radiation.

Unmatched junction bases numbered 14, after V lost 7 bases and J lost 0 bases. Germline CDR1 is LNHDA and CDR2 is SQIVND (reference sequence). CDR3 length equals 18 residues. Points on this clone: The target antigen is unknown.

The data were produced by immunoSEQ multiplex PCR, yet TCRdb's version contains in-frame clones alone and is incomplete. The sample includes roughly 100,000 clones, approximately 86% of them seen just once. Time point noted: baseline pretreatment blood. Treatment of the sample: 15 Gy SBRT to primary tumor, nephrectomy 4 weeks later. Blood was sampled at baseline, 2 weeks and 4 weeks after SBRT. The sequence came from a man in his fifties with renal cell carcinoma. The source was blood, collected from a patient whose treatment included radiotherapy and nephrectomy. The V call is TRBV19, the J call TRBJ2-2; 7 bases fit TRBD1. The CDR3 sequence: CASTPGGRGIPNTGELFF. As DNA, the CDR3 is TGTGCCAGTACCCCAGGGGGAAGGGGAATACCGAACACCGGGGAGCTGTTTTTT.